One T cell receptor beta chain is described in this entry. Germline V gene lookup returns CDR1 MNHEY and CDR2 SVGEGT. The CDR3 has 20 amino acids. The V gene end was trimmed by 2 bases and the J gene end by 0 bases; junction bases not matched to a gene: 18. This record comes from a study of T cell responses to AZD1222 COVID-19 vaccine. Measured with immunoSEQ multiplex PCR; TCRdb has only the in-frame clones, and not every one. Of some 140,000 clones listed, around nine tenths are singletons. The sequences come from peripheral blood, collected on day 0 of AZD1222 vaccination. The receptor was derived from an adult in good health. The V gene is TRBV6-2 or TRBV6-3, the J gene TRBJ1-2; 7 bases map to TRBD1. The CDR3 sequence is CASSYRGDGLRGTANYGYTF. The CDR3, as DNA: TGTGCCAGCAGTTACCGCGGGGACGGATTACGGGGGACAGCTAACTATGGCTACACCTTC.